These T cell receptor beta chains were read from a single sample in a study of blood T cell repertoires in COVID-19. The data were produced by immunoSEQ multiplex PCR, yet TCRdb's version contains in-frame clones alone and is incomplete. Found here are a few hundred thousand clones, nearly 90% of them singletons; the top ten hold approximately 1.5%. The sequencing sample was made of PBMCs or T cells enriched from blood (not recorded which). The receptors derive from a woman younger than 30 with acute COVID-19. Both conserved end residues are part of each CDR3. The D gene is left open where the match is weak. Where a row states a size, it is once, few, many or the class of an expanded clone; other rows omit it.

>TRBV27|TRBD2|TRBJ2-7|.
CASSLSVGGAYEQYF
TGTGCCAGCAGCCTCTCTGTGGGGGGGGCCTACGAGCAGTACTTC
>TRBV7-9|TRBD2|TRBJ2-1|once
CASSGTSGRNEQFF
TGTGCCAGCAGCGGGACTAGCGGCCGCAATGAGCAGTTCTTC
>TRBV5-8|TRBD2|TRBJ2-7|.
CASSSGLAGAEQYF
TGTGCCAGCAGCTCGGGACTAGCGGGGGCCGAGCAGTACTTC
>TRBV4-1|TRBD1|TRBJ2-3|.
CASSQRTGNMNTQYF
TGCGCCAGCAGCCAACGGACAGGGAACATGAATACGCAGTATTTT
>TRBV19|TRBD2|TRBJ2-7|.
CASSLLAGRSYEQYF
TGTGCCAGTAGTTTGTTAGCGGGACGTTCCTACGAGCAGTACTTC
>TRBV6-1|TRBD1|TRBJ1-1|.
CASSDPTGGQNTEAFF
TGTGCCAGCAGTGACCCCACAGGGGGCCAGAACACTGAAGCTTTCTTT
>TRBV28|.|TRBJ1-5|.
CASSLFGRALYSNQPQHF
TGTGCCAGCAGTTTATTCGGCAGGGCCCTTTATAGCAATCAGCCCCAGCATTTT
>TRBV28|.|TRBJ1-2|.
CASRTGYGYGYTF
TGTGCCAGCAGGACAGGTTACGGCTATGGCTACACCTTC
>TRBV6-1|TRBD1|TRBJ2-3|.
CASSSRQGGTDTQYF
TGTGCCAGCAGTTCCCGACAGGGCGGCACAGATACGCAGTATTTT
>TRBV19|TRBD1|TRBJ2-4|once
CASSIGHPPGQGRNIQYF
TGTGCCAGTAGTATAGGCCACCCACCGGGACAGGGGAGAAACATTCAGTACTTC
>TRBV27|TRBD1|TRBJ1-5|.
CASSPRQGLSNQPQHF
TGTGCCAGCAGTCCCCGACAGGGGTTGAGCAATCAGCCCCAGCATTTT
>TRBV12-3/TRBV12-4|.|TRBJ1-1|.
CASRAMNTEAFF
TGTGCCAGCAGAGCGATGAACACTGAAGCTTTCTTT
>TRBV28|.|TRBJ2-7|.
CASSRGSMYEQYF
TGTGCCAGCAGTAGGGGAAGTATGTACGAGCAGTACTTC
>TRBV27|TRBD1|TRBJ2-1|.
CASSLAEADRGDEQFF
TGTGCCAGCAGTTTGGCTGAAGCGGACAGGGGGGATGAGCAGTTCTTC
>TRBV4-1|TRBD1|TRBJ1-2|.
CASSLGTESNYGYTF
TGCGCCAGCAGCCTTGGGACAGAATCTAACTATGGCTACACCTTC
>TRBV7-2|TRBD1|TRBJ1-4|.
CASSPRDRDFEKLFF
TGTGCCAGCAGCCCCCGGGACAGGGACTTTGAAAAACTGTTTTTT
>TRBV28|TRBD2|TRBJ2-7|.
CASSLAGGPHEQYF
TGTGCCAGCAGTTTAGCGGGAGGGCCGCACGAGCAGTACTTC
>TRBV27|TRBD2|TRBJ2-7|.
CASSSQGLNEQYF
TGTGCCAGCAGTTCTCAGGGACTAAACGAGCAGTACTTC
>TRBV15|TRBD2|TRBJ2-1|.
CATSRLSGRADYNEQFF
TGTGCCACCAGCAGACTTAGCGGGAGGGCCGATTACAATGAGCAGTTCTTC
>TRBV2|.|TRBJ2-4|.
CASSSSRAKNIQYF
TGTGCCAGCAGTTCTTCTAGAGCCAAAAACATTCAGTACTTC
>TRBV6-2/TRBV6-3|TRBD2|TRBJ2-7|.
CASSRLAGGLEQYF
TGTGCCAGCAGCAGACTAGCGGGAGGGCTCGAGCAGTACTTC
>TRBV2|.|TRBJ1-4|.
CASSEQGQINEKLFF
TGTGCCAGCAGTGAACAGGGGCAGATTAATGAAAAACTGTTTTTT
>TRBV5-4|TRBD2|TRBJ2-3|.
CASSFFWLAGGTDTQYF
TGTGCCAGCAGCTTTTTTTGGTTAGCGGGAGGCACAGATACGCAGTATTTT
>TRBV3-1/TRBV3-2|.|TRBJ1-3|.
CASSPGYSGNTIYF
TGTGCCAGCAGTCCAGGGTACTCTGGAAACACCATATATTTT
>TRBV5-6|TRBD1|TRBJ2-4|once
CASSYDRVRNIQYF
TGTGCCAGCAGCTATGACAGGGTCAGGAACATTCAGTACTTC
>TRBV4-2|.|TRBJ2-7|.
CASSRAITDEQYF
TGTGCCAGCAGCCGCGCTATCACGGACGAGCAGTACTTC
>TRBV5-8|.|TRBJ1-4|few
CASSLGQGTNEKLFF
TGTGCCAGCAGCTTAGGGCAGGGGACTAATGAAAAACTGTTTTTT
>TRBV5-4|TRBD2|TRBJ2-1|.
CASSLARENEQFF
TGTGCCAGCAGCTTGGCGCGGGAGAATGAGCAGTTCTTC
>TRBV6-5|TRBD1|TRBJ1-1|.
CASHVTPDRVSAFF
TGTGCCAGCCACGTCACTCCGGACAGGGTTAGTGCTTTCTTT
>TRBV19|.|TRBJ1-1|few
CASTNRAQGTEAFF
TGTGCCAGTACCAACAGGGCCCAAGGCACTGAAGCTTTCTTT
>TRBV19|TRBD2|TRBJ2-5|.
CASSPRGGQGGTQYF
TGTGCCAGTAGTCCTCGGGGGGGGCAGGGCGGAACCCAGTACTTC
>TRBV11-2|.|TRBJ1-3|.
CASSLVGSSGNTIYF
TGTGCCAGCAGCTTAGTCGGGAGCTCTGGAAACACCATATATTTT
>TRBV28|.|TRBJ2-7|.
CASSFQGLNEQYF
TGTGCCAGCAGTTTTCAGGGACTCAACGAGCAGTACTTC
>TRBV5-4|TRBD1|TRBJ1-2|.
CASSLGDRDRGETF
TGTGCCAGCAGCTTGGGGGACCGGGACAGGGGAGAAACCTTC
>TRBV28|TRBD2|TRBJ2-6|.
CASSSIAGGSTGANVLTF
TGTGCCAGCAGTTCAATAGCGGGAGGTTCAACCGGGGCCAACGTCCTGACTTTC
>TRBV4-2|.|TRBJ1-2|.
CASSLQGAGYTF
TGTGCCAGCAGCCTACAGGGAGCTGGCTACACCTTC
>TRBV4-1|TRBD1|TRBJ2-3|.
CASRKQGATDTQYF
TGCGCCAGCAGGAAACAGGGGGCGACAGATACGCAGTATTTT
>TRBV24-1|TRBD1|TRBJ1-1|few
CATSEKQGASNTEAFF
TGTGCCACCAGTGAAAAACAGGGGGCTAGTAACACTGAAGCTTTCTTT
>TRBV10-1|TRBD2|TRBJ2-3|.
CASSRLPFSGRESLDTQYF
TGCGCCAGCAGCCGATTACCATTTAGCGGGAGAGAGTCTTTGGATACGCAGTATTTT
>TRBV7-9|TRBD1|TRBJ2-3|.
CASSFRDRGTDTQYF
TGTGCCAGCAGCTTTAGGGACAGGGGGACAGATACGCAGTATTTT
>TRBV10-2|TRBD2|TRBJ2-1|.
CASSGPSGSGYNEQFF
TGCGCCAGCAGCGGACCTAGCGGGAGTGGCTACAATGAGCAGTTCTTC
>TRBV19|TRBD2|TRBJ2-1|once
CASSYGLAGDSEQFF
TGTGCCAGTAGTTACGGACTAGCGGGAGACAGTGAGCAGTTCTTC
>TRBV6-5|.|TRBJ1-6|.
CASSYSTPYSPLHF
TGTGCCAGCAGTTACTCCACACCGTATTCACCCCTCCACTTT
>TRBV4-2|TRBD2|TRBJ2-6|.
CASSHLGLAGGPGSGANVLTF
TGTGCCAGCAGCCACCTGGGGCTAGCGGGAGGGCCCGGGTCTGGGGCCAACGTCCTGACTTTC
>TRBV3-1/TRBV3-2|TRBD2|TRBJ2-3|.
CASSPRVAGQRDTQYF
TGTGCCAGCAGCCCCCGGGTAGCGGGACAAAGAGATACGCAGTATTTT
>TRBV19|.|TRBJ2-2|.
CASSIRRDTTGELFF
TGTGCCAGTAGTATACGCAGGGATACCACCGGGGAGCTGTTTTTT
>TRBV30|.|TRBJ2-3|.
CAWKVTSTSTDTQYF
TGTGCCTGGAAGGTGACTAGTACTAGCACAGATACGCAGTATTTT
>TRBV18|TRBD2|TRBJ2-1|.
CASSPGTTYNEQFF
TGTGCCAGCTCACCGGGGACTACCTACAATGAGCAGTTCTTC
>TRBV21-1|.|TRBJ1-1|.
CASPPGHQNTEAFF
TGTGCCAGTCCACCGGGACATCAGAACACTGAAGCTTTCTTT
>TRBV5-1|TRBD1|TRBJ2-3|.
CASSWTGAGGTDTQYF
TGCGCCAGCAGCTGGACAGGGGCGGGGGGCACAGATACGCAGTATTTT
>TRBV18|TRBD2|TRBJ2-3|.
CASSRSTGTSGRFSTDTQYF
TGTGCCAGCTCACGATCCACCGGGACTAGCGGGAGGTTTAGCACAGATACGCAGTATTTT
>TRBV7-9|.|TRBJ2-4|.
CASSSQANIQYF
TGTGCCAGCAGCTCACAGGCTAACATTCAGTACTTC
>TRBV27|TRBD1|TRBJ1-5|.
CASSPRDRHSNQPQHF
TGTGCCAGCAGTCCGAGGGACAGGCATAGCAATCAGCCCCAGCATTTT
>TRBV19|.|TRBJ1-5|.
CASRIRGYQPQHF
TGTGCCAGTAGGATCAGGGGTTATCAGCCCCAGCATTTT
>TRBV27|TRBD2|TRBJ2-1|.
CASSQRSLGLAGLLANEQFF
TGTGCCAGCAGTCAGAGATCCCTCGGACTAGCGGGTCTTCTGGCCAATGAGCAGTTCTTC
>TRBV7-9|TRBD1|TRBJ2-7|.
CASSLGGTGGREQYF
TGTGCCAGCAGCTTAGGGGGGACAGGGGGAAGGGAGCAGTACTTC
>TRBV19|.|TRBJ2-2|once
CASSALQENTGELFF
TGTGCCAGTAGTGCCTTACAGGAGAACACCGGGGAGCTGTTTTTT
>TRBV14|TRBD2|TRBJ2-7|.
CASSQRGLAGTWGYYEQYF
TGTGCCAGCAGCCAACGGGGACTAGCGGGCACTTGGGGTTACTACGAGCAGTACTTC
>TRBV6-2/TRBV6-3|.|TRBJ1-2|.
CASSYRDTSNYGYTF
TGTGCCAGCAGTTACCGCGACACTTCTAACTATGGCTACACCTTC